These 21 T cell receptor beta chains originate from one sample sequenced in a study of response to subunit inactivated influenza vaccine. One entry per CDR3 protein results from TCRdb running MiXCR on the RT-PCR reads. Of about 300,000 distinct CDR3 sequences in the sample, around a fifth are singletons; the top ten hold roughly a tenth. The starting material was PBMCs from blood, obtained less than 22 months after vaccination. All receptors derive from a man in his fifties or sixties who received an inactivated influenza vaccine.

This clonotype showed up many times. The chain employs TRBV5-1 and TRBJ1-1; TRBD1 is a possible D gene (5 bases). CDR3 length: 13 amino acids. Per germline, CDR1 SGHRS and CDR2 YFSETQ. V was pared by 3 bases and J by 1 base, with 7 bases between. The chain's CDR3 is CASSSRENTEAFF. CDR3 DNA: TGCGCCAGCAGCTCCAGGGAGAACACTGAAGCTTTCTTT.

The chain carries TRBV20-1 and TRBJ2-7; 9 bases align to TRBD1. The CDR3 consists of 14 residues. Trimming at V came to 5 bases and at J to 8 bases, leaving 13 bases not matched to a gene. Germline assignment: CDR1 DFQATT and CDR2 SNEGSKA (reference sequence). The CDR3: CSAHTGQGASQQYF. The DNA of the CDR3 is TGCAGTGCTCACACGGGACAGGGAGCTTCTCAGCAGTACTTC.

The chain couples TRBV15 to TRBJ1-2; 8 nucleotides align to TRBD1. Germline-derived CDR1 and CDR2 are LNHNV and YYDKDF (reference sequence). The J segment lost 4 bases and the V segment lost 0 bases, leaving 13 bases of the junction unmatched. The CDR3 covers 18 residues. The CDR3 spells CATSRDRQGAQLGYGYTF. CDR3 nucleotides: TGTGCCACCAGCAGAGATCGGCAGGGGGCCCAGCTAGGCTATGGCTACACCTTC. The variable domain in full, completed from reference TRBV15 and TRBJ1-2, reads DAMVIQNPRYQVTQFGKPVTLSCSQTLNHNVMYWYQQKSSQAPKLLFHYYDKDFNNEADTPDNFQSRRPNTSFCFLDIRSPGLGDTAMYLCATSRDRQGAQLGYGYTFGSGTRLTVV.

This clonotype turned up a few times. In nucleotides, the CDR3 is TGTGCCAGCAGTGAAGGGGGACAGGGGAGATCACCCCTCCACTTT. Amino acids: CASSEGGQGRSPLHF. This chain links TRBV6-1 with TRBJ1-6; 10 bases are a match to TRBD1. The CDR3 contains 15 residues. In germline, CDR1 is MNHNS, CDR2 SASEGT. The junction had 4 bases not matched to a gene; V was cut back by 1 base and J by 10 bases.

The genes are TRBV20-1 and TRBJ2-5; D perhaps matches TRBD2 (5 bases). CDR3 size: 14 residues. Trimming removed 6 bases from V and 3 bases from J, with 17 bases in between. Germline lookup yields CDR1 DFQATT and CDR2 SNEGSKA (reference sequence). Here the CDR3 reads CSAPVLGKEETQYF. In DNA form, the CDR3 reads TGCAGTGCCCCGGTACTAGGGAAAGAAGAGACCCAGTACTTC.

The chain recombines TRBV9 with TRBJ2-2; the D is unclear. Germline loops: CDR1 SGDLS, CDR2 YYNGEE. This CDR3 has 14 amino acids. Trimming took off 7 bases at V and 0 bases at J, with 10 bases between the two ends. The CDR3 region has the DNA TGTGCCAGCTCGGACGTCGCGAACACCGGGGAGCTGTTTTTT. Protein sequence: CASSDVANTGELFF.

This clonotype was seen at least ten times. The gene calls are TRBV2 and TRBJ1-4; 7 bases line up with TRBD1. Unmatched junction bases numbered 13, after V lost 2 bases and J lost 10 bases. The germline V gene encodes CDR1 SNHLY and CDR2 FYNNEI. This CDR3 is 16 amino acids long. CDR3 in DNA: TGTGCCAGCAGTGAAAGGGGCGGGACAGCTTTTGGAAAACTGTTTTTT. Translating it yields CASSERGGTAFGKLFF.

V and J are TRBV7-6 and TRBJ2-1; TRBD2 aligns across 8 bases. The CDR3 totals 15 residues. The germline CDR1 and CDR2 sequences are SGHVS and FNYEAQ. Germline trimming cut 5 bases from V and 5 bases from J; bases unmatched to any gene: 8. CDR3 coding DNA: TGTGCCAGCAGCCCGGGGGGGAGCTCACACAATGAGCAGTTCTTC. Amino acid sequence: CASSPGGSSHNEQFF.

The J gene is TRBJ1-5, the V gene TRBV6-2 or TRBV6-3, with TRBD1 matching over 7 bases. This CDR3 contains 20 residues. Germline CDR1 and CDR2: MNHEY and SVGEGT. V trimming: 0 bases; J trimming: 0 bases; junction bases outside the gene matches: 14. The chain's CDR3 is CASSYSAPGTASYSNQPQHF. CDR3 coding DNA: TGTGCCAGCAGTTACTCGGCGCCCGGGACAGCTTCTTATAGCAATCAGCCCCAGCATTTT.

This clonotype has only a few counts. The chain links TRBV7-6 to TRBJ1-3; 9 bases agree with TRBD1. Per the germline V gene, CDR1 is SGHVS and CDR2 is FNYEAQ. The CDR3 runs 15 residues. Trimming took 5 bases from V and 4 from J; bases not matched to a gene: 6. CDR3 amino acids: CASSPDGTGGNTIYF. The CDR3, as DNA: TGTGCCAGCAGCCCGGACGGGACAGGGGGAAACACCATATATTTT.

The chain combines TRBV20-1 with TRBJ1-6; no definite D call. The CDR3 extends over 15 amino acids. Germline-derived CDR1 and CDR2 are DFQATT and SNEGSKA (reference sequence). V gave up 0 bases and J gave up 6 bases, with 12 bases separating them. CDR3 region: CSAREPGRSNSPLHF. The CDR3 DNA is TGCAGTGCTAGAGAACCGGGCAGATCTAATTCACCCCTCCACTTT.

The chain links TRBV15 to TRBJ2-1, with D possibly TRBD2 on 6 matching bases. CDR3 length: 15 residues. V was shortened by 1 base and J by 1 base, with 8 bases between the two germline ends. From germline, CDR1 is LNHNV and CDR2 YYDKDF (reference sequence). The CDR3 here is CATSRVRESYNEQFF. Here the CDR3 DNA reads TGTGCCACCAGCAGAGTACGGGAGTCCTACAATGAGCAGTTCTTC.

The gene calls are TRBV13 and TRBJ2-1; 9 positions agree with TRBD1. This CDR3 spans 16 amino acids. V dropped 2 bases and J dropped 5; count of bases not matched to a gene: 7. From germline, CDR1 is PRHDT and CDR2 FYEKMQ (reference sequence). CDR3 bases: TGTGCCAGCAGCTTACAGGGACAGGGACGGGACAATGAGCAGTTCTTC. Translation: CASSLQGQGRDNEQFF.

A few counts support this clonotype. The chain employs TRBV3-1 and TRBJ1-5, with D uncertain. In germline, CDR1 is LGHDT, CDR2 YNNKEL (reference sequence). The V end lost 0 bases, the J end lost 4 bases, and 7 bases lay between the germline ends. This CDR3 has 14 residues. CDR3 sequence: CASSQEPRNQPQHF. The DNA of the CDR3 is TGTGCCAGCAGCCAAGAACCCAGAAATCAGCCCCAGCATTTT.

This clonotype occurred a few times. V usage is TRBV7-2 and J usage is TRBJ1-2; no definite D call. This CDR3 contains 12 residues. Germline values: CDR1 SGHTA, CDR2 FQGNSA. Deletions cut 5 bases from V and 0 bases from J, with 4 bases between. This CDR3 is CASSPTNYGYTF. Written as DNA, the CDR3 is TGTGCCAGCAGCCCTACTAACTATGGCTACACCTTC.

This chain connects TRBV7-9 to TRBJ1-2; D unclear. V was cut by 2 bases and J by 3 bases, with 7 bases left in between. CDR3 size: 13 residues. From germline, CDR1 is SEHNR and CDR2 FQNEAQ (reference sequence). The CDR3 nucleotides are TGTGCCAGCAGCTTACAGGAATACTATGGCTACACCTTC. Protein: CASSLQEYYGYTF.

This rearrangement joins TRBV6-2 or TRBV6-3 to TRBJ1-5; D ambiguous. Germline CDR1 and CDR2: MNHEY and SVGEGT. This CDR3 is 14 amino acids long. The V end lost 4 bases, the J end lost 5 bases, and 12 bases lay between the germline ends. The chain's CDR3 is CASSSEGDYQPQHF. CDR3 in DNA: TGTGCCAGCAGTTCAGAGGGCGACTATCAGCCCCAGCATTTT.

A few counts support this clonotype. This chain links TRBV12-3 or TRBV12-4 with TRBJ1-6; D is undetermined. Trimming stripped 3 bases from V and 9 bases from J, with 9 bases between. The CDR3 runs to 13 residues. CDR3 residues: CASSFHPPSPLHF. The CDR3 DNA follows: TGTGCCAGCAGTTTCCACCCCCCTTCACCCCTCCACTTT.

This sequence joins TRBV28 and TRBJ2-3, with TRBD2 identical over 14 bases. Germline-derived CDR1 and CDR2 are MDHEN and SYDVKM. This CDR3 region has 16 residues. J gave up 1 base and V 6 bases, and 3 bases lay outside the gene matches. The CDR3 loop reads CASRGTSGRGTDTQYF. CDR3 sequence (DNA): TGTGCCAGCAGGGGGACTAGCGGGAGAGGCACAGATACGCAGTATTTT.

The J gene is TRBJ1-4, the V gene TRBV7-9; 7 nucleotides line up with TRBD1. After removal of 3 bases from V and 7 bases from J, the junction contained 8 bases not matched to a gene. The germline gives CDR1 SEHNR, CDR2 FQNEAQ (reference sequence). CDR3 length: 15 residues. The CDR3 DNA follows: TGTGCCAGCAGCTTTGGAGGGACAGCGGGTGAAAAACTGTTTTTT. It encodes CASSFGGTAGEKLFF.

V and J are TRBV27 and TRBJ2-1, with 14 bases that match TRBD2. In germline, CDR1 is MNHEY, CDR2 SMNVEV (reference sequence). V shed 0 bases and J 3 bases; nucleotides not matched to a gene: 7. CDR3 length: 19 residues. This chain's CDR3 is CASSLSGGLAGGRYNEQFF. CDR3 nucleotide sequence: TGTGCCAGCAGTTTATCGGGCGGACTAGCGGGAGGCCGCTACAATGAGCAGTTCTTC.